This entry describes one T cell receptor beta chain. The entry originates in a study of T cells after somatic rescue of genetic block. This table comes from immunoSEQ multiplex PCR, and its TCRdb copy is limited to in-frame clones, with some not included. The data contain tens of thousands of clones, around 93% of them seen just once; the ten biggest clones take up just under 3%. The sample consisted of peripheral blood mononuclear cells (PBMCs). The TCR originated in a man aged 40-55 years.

The CDR3 protein is CASSPDRLRFYF. CDR3 nucleotide sequence: TGTGCCAGCAGCCCCGACAGGCTGAGGTTCTACTTC. This rearrangement joins TRBV6-5 to TRBJ2-5; D perhaps matches TRBD1 (6 bases). V lost 6 bases to trimming and J lost 14 bases, with 19 bases between them. The CDR3 is 12 amino acids. Germline CDR1 reads MNHEY; CDR2 reads SVGAGI.